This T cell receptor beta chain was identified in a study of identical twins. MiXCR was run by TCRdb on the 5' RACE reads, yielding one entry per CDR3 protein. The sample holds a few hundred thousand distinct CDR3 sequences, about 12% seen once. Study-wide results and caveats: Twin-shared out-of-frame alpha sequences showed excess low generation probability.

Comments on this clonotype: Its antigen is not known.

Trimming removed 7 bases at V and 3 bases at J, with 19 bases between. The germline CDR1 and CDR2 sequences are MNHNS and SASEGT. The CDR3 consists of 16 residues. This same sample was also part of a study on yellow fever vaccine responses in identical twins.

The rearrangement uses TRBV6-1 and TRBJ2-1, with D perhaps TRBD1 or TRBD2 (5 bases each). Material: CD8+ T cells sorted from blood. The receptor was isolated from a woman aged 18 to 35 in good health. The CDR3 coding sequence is TGTGCCAGCACCCCCTCGGGGACCAGCCTCTACAATGAGCAGTTCTTC. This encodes CASTPSGTSLYNEQFF.